This is a list of T cell receptor beta chains from one sample in a study of CD8 T cells in Susac syndrome. In TCRdb, the immunoSEQ multiplex PCR reads were re-called with MiXCR into one record per CDR3 protein. Of around 130,000 distinct CDR3 sequences listed, 90% to 95% were seen once; the top ten hold more than 0.1%. What was sequenced was CD4+ T cells from PBMCs. The receptors stem from a human donor in good health. Each CDR3 is given with its conserved first and last residue. D genes are given only for firm matches. Part of the rows lack a size; the others show once, few, many or a class for expanded clones.

size,D,J,V,CDR3,DNA
-,-,TRBJ2-7,TRBV9,CASSVSAAGPPYEQYF,TGTGCCAGCAGCGTATCAGCGGCAGGGCCCCCCTACGAGCAGTACTTC
-,-,TRBJ2-7,TRBV19,CASDAGTESYEQYF,TGTGCCAGCGATGCGGGGACTGAGTCCTACGAGCAGTACTTC
-,TRBD2,TRBJ2-3,TRBV3-1,CASSRSSGRIEDTQYF,TGTGCCAGCAGCCGGAGTAGCGGGAGGATTGAAGATACGCAGTATTTT
-,TRBD2,TRBJ2-3,TRBV12-3/TRBV12-4,CASSPRTSGTTDTQYF,TGTGCCAGCAGTCCCCGGACTAGCGGAACCACAGATACGCAGTATTTT
once,TRBD2,TRBJ2-5,TRBV10-2,CASSESGTSGVRETQYF,TGCGCCAGCAGTGAGTCGGGTACTAGCGGGGTCCGGGAGACCCAGTACTTC
-,-,TRBJ2-3,TRBV7-2,CASSLEERTQYF,TGTGCCAGCAGCTTAGAGGAGCGCACGCAGTATTTT
-,TRBD1,TRBJ2-7,TRBV28,CASKSSGTGFSYEQYF,TGTGCCAGCAAGTCCTCCGGGACAGGGTTCTCCTACGAGCAGTACTTC
-,-,TRBJ2-4,TRBV28,CASSKPEGRLLKNIQYF,TGTGCCAGCAGTAAACCAGAGGGCAGACTTCTAAAAAACATTCAGTACTTC
-,-,TRBJ2-5,TRBV28,CATLVSGLETQYF,TGTGCCACCCTAGTGAGTGGGCTGGAGACCCAGTACTTC
-,-,TRBJ1-1,TRBV25-1,CASSGMSTEAFF,TGTGCCAGCAGTGGTATGTCCACTGAAGCTTTCTTT
-,TRBD2,TRBJ2-1,TRBV30,CAWSRSGTSGYNEQFF,TGTGCCTGGAGCCGCTCCGGGACTAGCGGATACAATGAGCAGTTCTTC
-,-,TRBJ1-4,TRBV5-1,CASSGGLFSARREKLFF,TGCGCCAGCAGCGGGGGACTTTTTTCCGCCCGTCGGGAAAAACTGTTTTTT
-,-,TRBJ2-5,TRBV20-1,CSARMQETQYF,TGCAGTGCCCGGATGCAAGAGACCCAGTACTTC